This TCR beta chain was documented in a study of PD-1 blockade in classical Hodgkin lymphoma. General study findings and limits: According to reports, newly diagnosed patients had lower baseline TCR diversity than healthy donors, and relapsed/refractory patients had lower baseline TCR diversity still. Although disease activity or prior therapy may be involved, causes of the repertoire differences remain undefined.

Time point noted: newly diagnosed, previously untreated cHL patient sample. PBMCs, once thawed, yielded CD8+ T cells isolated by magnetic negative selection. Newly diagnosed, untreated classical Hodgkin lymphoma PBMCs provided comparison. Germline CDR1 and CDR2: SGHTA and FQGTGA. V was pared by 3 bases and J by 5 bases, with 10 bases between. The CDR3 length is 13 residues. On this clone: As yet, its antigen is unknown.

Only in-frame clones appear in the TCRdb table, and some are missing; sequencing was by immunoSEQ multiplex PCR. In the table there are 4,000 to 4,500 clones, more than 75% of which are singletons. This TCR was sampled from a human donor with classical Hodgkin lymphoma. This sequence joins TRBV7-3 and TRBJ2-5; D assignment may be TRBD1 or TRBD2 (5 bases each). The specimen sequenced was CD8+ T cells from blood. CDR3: CASSLGRGETQYF. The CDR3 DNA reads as TGTGCCAGCAGCTTGGGGCGCGGGGAGACCCAGTACTTC.